These 11 T cell receptor beta chains were sequenced from one sample in a study of identical twins. TCRdb processed the 5' RACE reads anew with MiXCR; each CDR3 protein has one entry. The sample has hundreds of thousands of distinct CDR3 sequences, about 7.6% seen once; the top ten hold 1.6%. A further study also used this sample, focusing on yellow fever vaccine responses in identical twins.

Input material: PBMCs. All receptors derive from a woman younger than 35 in good health.

This clonotype was recorded a few times. The chain links TRBV5-1 to TRBJ2-1; 9 nucleotides agree with TRBD2. Unmatched junction bases numbered 11, after V lost 4 bases and J lost 6 bases. The CDR3 consists of 16 residues. The germline V gene encodes CDR1 SGHRS and CDR2 YFSETQ. CDR3 amino acids: CASSQAETSGTNEQFF. CDR3 DNA sequence: TGCGCCAGCAGCCAGGCTGAGACTAGCGGAACCAATGAGCAGTTCTTC.

Only a few counts were recorded for this clonotype. The chain has TRBV20-1 and TRBJ2-3, with D unresolved. The germline V gene has CDR1 DFQATT and CDR2 SNEGSKA (reference sequence). V lost 1 base and J lost 1, with 9 bases in between. CDR3 length equals 14 residues. This CDR3 is CSARVGWGTDTQYF. The DNA for the CDR3 is TGCAGTGCTAGAGTCGGATGGGGCACAGATACGCAGTATTTT.

This clonotype was detected only a few times. This rearrangement joins TRBV4-1 to TRBJ1-1; 8 bases line up with TRBD1. CDR1 is MGHRA and CDR2 is YSYEKL in the germline V gene. The CDR3 contains 14 residues. The J segment lost 6 bases and the V segment lost 5 bases, leaving 8 bases of the junction unmatched. The CDR3 is CASSRGQAAAEAFF. The CDR3 nucleotides are TGCGCCAGCAGCAGGGGACAGGCCGCCGCTGAAGCTTTCTTT.

Many counts were recorded for this clonotype. This sequence joins TRBV3-1 and TRBJ1-1; D gene uncertain. The CDR3 sequence is 13 residues long. V was clipped by 3 bases and J by 7 bases, with 12 bases between them. Germline assignment: CDR1 LGHDT and CDR2 YNNKEL (reference sequence). The CDR3 bases are TGTGCCAGCAGCCATGGTCGCGGGGATGAAGCTTTCTTT. It specifies CASSHGRGDEAFF.

The CDR3 sequence is CASSILRGTKNTGELFF. The CDR3, as DNA: TGTGCCAGCAGTATCCTTCGTGGGACGAAGAACACCGGGGAGCTGTTTTTT. The gene calls are TRBV27 and TRBJ2-2; D tentatively fits TRBD1 or TRBD2 (5 bases each). This CDR3 spans 17 amino acids. V was cut by 5 bases and J by 1 base, with 17 bases left in between. CDR1 MNHEY and CDR2 SMNVEV come from the germline V gene (reference sequence).

This clonotype has more than one count but fewer than ten. V and J are TRBV3-1 and TRBJ2-7; 7 nucleotides align to TRBD2. CDR1 and CDR2 (germline): LGHDT, YNNKEL (reference sequence). V gave up 3 bases and J gave up 2 bases; unmatched junction bases: 4. This CDR3 is built from 14 residues. CDR3 DNA: TGTGCCAGCAGCCAGGCTAGCGGCCCCTACGAGCAGTACTTC. It encodes CASSQASGPYEQYF.

This clonotype appeared many times. The chain has TRBV6-5 and TRBJ2-5, with D unresolved. Per the germline V gene, CDR1 is MNHEY and CDR2 is SVGAGI. CDR3 length: 14 residues. V dropped 0 bases and J dropped 3 bases, with 8 bases sitting between them. CDR3 nucleotides: TGTGCCAGCAGTTACTCGGGTCGGGAAGAGACCCAGTACTTC. Translated, it gives CASSYSGREETQYF.

The chain is built from TRBV5-1 and TRBJ2-3; 7 bases fit TRBD2. The J segment lost 4 bases and the V segment lost 0 bases, leaving 11 bases of the junction unmatched. The CDR3 runs 17 residues. The germline gives CDR1 SGHRS, CDR2 YFSETQ. CDR3 region: CASSLEVAGAGSDTQYF. As DNA, the CDR3 is TGCGCCAGCAGCTTGGAAGTTGCGGGAGCGGGGTCAGATACGCAGTATTTT.

The rearrangement joins TRBV10-1 to TRBJ2-1; 12 nucleotides align to TRBD1. Germline assignment: CDR1 WNHNN and CDR2 SYGVQD (reference sequence). The CDR3 consists of 15 residues. The ends lost 5 bases at V and 9 bases at J; junction bases unmatched: 8. The CDR3 spells CASSPGTGGAGEQFF. The CDR3, as DNA: TGCGCCAGCAGTCCCGGGACAGGGGGCGCGGGTGAGCAGTTCTTC.

This clonotype was seen many times. The chain recombines TRBV29-1 with TRBJ2-7, with a tentative D call TRBD1 (6 bases). V was cut by 6 bases and J by 2 bases, with 14 bases left in between. The germline V gene has CDR1 SQVTM and CDR2 ANQGSEA. This CDR3 spans 13 amino acids. The DNA for the CDR3 is TGCAGCGTCAAACAGGGTGTCCCCTACGAGCAGTACTTC. Its translation: CSVKQGVPYEQYF.

The genes are TRBV29-1 and TRBJ1-1; D gene ambiguous. This CDR3 is 11 amino acids long. CDR1 and CDR2 from the germline V gene are SQVTM and ANQGSEA. CDR3 amino acids: CTGRLNTEAFF. The DNA for the CDR3 is TGCACCGGCCGGCTGAACACTGAAGCTTTCTTT.